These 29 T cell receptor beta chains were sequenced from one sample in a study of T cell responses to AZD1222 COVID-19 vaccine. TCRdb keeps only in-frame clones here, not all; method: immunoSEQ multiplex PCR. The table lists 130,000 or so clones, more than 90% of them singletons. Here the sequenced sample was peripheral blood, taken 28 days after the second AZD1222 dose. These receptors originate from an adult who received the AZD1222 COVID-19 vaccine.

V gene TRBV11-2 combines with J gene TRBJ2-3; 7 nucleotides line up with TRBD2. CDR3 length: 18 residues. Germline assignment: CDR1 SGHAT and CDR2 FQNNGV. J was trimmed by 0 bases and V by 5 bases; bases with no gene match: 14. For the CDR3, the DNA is TGTGCCAGCAGCACCCTAGATGGAGCGGGGACTAGCACAGATACGCAGTATTTT. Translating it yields CASSTLDGAGTSTDTQYF.

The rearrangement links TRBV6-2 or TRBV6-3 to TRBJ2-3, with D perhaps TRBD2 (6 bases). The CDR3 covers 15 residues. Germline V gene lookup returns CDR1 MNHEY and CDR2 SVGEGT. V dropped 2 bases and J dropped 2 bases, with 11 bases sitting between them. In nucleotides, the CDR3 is TGTGCCAGCAGTTACGGTTTAGCGGACACAGATACGCAGTATTTT. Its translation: CASSYGLADTDTQYF.

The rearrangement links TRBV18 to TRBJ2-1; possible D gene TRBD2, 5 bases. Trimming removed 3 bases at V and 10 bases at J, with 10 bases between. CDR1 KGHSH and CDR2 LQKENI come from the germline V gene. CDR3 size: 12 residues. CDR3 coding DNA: TGTGCCAGCTCACCTACCGGGGTAGAGCAGTTCTTC. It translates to CASSPTGVEQFF.

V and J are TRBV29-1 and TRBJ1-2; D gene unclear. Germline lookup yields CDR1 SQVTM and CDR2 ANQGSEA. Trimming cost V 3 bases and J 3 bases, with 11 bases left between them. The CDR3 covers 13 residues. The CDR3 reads CSVEDPNYYGYTF. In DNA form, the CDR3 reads TGCAGCGTTGAGGACCCAAACTACTATGGCTACACCTTC.

This CDR3 is CASSQGESGGEYEQYF. DNA of the CDR3: TGTGCCAGCAGCCAAGGAGAGAGCGGGGGGGAATACGAGCAGTACTTC. The chain links TRBV3-1 (or the pseudogene TRBV3-2) to TRBJ2-7, with 10 bases aligning to TRBD2. The CDR3 sequence is 16 residues long. Trimming took 1 base from V and 4 from J; bases not matched to a gene: 7. CDR1 is LGHDT, CDR2 YNNKEL, per germline (reference sequence).

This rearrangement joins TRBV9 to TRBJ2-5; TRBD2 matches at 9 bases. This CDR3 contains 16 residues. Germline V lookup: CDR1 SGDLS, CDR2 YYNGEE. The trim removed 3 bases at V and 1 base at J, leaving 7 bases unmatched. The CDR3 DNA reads TGTGCCAGCAGCGAGGGGGCTAGCGGGGTCCAAGAGACCCAGTACTTC. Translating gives CASSEGASGVQETQYF.

CDR3 coding DNA: TGTGCCAGCAGCAGCGGGGGGGGTGGTGAAGCTTTCTTT. Translating it yields CASSSGGGGEAFF. The chain joins TRBV11-3 to TRBJ1-1; tentatively, D is TRBD1 (5 bases). Germline CDR1 is SGHNT and CDR2 is YENEEA. V dropped 5 bases and J dropped 7 bases, with 14 bases sitting between them. The CDR3 loop spans 13 amino acids. The complete variable domain, with remaining parts taken from reference TRBV11-3 and TRBJ1-1, reads EAGVVQSPRYKIIEKKQPVAFWCNPISGHNTLYWYLQNLGQGPELLIRYENEEAVDDSQLPKDRFSAERLKGVDSTLKIQPAELGDSAVYLCASSSGGGGEAFFGQGTRLTVV.

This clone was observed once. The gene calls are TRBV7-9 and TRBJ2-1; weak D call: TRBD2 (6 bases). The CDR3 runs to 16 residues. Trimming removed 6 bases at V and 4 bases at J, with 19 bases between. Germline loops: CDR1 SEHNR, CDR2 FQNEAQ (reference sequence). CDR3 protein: CASRRSGSEGYNEQFF. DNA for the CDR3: TGTGCCAGCAGACGCAGCGGGTCGGAGGGGTACAATGAGCAGTTCTTC.

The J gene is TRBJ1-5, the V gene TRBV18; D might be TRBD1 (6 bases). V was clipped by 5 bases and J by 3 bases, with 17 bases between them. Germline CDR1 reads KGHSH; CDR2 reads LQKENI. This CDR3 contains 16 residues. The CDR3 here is CASSAASQGNNQPQHF. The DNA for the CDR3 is TGTGCCAGCTCAGCGGCCTCACAGGGTAACAATCAGCCCCAGCATTTT.

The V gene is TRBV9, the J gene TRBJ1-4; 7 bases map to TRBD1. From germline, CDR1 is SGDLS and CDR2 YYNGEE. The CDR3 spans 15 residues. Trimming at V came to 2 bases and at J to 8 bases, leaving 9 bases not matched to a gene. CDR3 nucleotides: TGTGCCAGCAGCGTCCGACAGGGTGGGCCGGAAAAACTGTTTTTT. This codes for CASSVRQGGPEKLFF.

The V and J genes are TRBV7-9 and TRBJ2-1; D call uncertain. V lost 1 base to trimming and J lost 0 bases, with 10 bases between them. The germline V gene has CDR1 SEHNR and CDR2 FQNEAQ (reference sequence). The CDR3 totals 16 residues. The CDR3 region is CASSLEAISSYNEQFF. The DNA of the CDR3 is TGTGCCAGCAGCTTAGAGGCCATAAGCTCCTACAATGAGCAGTTCTTC.

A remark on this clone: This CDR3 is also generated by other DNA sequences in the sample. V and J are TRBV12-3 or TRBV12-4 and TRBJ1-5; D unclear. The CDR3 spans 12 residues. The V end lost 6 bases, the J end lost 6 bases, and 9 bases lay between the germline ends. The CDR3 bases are TGTGCCAGCAGCCTGGAGGGTCAGCCCCAGCATTTT. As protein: CASSLEGQPQHF.

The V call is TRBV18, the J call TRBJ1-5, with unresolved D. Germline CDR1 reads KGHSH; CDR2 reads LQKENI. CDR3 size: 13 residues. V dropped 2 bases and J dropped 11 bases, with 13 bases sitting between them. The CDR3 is CASSPDPAQTQHF. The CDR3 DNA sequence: TGTGCCAGCTCACCAGACCCAGCGCAGACCCAGCATTTT.

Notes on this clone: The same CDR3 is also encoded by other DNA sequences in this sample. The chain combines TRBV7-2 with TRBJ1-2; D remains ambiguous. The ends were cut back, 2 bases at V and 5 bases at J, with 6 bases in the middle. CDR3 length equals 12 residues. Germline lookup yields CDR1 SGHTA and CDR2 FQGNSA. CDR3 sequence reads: CASSLQPYGYTF. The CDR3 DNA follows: TGTGCCAGCAGCTTACAGCCTTATGGCTACACCTTC.

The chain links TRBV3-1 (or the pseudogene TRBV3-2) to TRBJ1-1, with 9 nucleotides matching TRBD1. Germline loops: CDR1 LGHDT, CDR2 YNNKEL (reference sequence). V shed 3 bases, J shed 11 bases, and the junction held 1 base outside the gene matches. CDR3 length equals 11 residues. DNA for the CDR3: TGTGCCAGCAGCCATACAGGGGGCGCTTTCTTT. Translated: CASSHTGGAFF.

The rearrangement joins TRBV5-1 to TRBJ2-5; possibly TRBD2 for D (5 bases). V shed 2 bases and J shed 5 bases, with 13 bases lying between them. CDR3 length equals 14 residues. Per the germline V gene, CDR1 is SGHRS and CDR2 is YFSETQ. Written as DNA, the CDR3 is TGCGCCAGCAGCTTCCGTCCTAGCTCCGAGACCCAGTACTTC. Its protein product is CASSFRPSSETQYF.

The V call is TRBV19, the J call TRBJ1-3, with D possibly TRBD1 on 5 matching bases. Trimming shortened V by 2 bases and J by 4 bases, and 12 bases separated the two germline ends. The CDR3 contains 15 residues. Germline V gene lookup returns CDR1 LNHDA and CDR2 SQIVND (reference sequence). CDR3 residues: CASSIKGMYGNTIYF. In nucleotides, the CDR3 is TGTGCCAGTAGTATAAAGGGGATGTACGGAAACACCATATATTTT. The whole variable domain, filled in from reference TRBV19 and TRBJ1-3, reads DGGITQSPKYLFRKEGQNVTLSCEQNLNHDAMYWYRQDPGQGLRLIYYSQIVNDFQKGDIAEGYSVSREKKESFPLTVTSAQKNPTAFYLCASSIKGMYGNTIYFGEGSWLTVV.

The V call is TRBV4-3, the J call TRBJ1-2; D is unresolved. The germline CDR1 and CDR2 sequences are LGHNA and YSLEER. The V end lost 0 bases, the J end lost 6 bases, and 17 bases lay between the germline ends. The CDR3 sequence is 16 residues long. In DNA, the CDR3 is TGCGCCAGCAGCCAAGAATCTGTCGGGTGGCCGGATGGCTACACCTTC. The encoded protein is CASSQESVGWPDGYTF.

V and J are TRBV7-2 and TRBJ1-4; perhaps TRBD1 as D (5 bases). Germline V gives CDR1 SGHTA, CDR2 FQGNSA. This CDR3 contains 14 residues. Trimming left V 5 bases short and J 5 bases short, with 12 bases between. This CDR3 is CASSRGFFNEKLFF. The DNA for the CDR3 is TGTGCCAGCAGCCGGGGGTTCTTCAATGAAAAACTGTTTTTT.

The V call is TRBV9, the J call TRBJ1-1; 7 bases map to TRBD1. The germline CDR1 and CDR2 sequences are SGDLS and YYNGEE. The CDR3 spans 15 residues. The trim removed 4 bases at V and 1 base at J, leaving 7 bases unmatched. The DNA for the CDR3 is TGTGCCAGCAGCCCCAGACAGGGACAGAACACTGAAGCTTTCTTT. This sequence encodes CASSPRQGQNTEAFF.

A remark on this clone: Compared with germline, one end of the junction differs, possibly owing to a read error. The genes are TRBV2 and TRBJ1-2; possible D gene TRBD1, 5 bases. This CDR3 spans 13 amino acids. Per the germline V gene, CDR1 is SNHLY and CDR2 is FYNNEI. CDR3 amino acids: CASREGHVYGYTF. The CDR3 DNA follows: TGTGCCAGCAGGGAAGGACATGTCTATGGCTACACCTTC.

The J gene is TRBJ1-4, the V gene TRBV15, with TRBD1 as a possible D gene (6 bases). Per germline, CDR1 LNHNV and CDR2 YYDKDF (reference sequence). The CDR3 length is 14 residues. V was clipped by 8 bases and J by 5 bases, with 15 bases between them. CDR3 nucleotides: TGTGCCACCGCACCAGGGGCTATCAATGAAAAACTGTTTTTT. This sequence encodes CATAPGAINEKLFF.

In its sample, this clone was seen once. The CDR3 DNA reads TGTGCCAGCAGCCCGCTTCCAGGGGAGAGTAACTATGGCTACACCTTC. This gives the protein CASSPLPGESNYGYTF. The rearrangement uses TRBV5-4 and TRBJ1-2, with D maybe TRBD1 (6 bases). V gave up 4 bases and J gave up 1 base, with 17 bases separating them. Germline V gives CDR1 SGHNT, CDR2 YYREEE (reference sequence). The CDR3 totals 16 residues.

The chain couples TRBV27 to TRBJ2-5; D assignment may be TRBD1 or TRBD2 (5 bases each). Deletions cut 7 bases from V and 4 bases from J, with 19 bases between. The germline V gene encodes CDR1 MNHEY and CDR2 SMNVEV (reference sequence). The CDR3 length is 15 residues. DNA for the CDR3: TGTGCCAGCACTCGCAAAGGGACCGCTAGAGAGACCCAGTACTTC. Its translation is CASTRKGTARETQYF.

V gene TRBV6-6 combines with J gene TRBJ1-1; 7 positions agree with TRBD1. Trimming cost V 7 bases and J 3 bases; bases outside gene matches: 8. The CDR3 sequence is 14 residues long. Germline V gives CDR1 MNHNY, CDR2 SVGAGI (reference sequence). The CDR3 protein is CASTVGRGDTEAFF. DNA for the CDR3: TGTGCCAGCACCGTCGGCAGGGGGGACACTGAAGCTTTCTTT.

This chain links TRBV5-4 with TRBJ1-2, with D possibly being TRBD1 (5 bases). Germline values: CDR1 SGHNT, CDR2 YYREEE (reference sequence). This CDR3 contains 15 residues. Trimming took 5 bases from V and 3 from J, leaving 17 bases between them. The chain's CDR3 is CASSPGGLEDYGYTF. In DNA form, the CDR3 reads TGTGCCAGCAGTCCTGGGGGATTGGAGGACTATGGCTACACCTTC.

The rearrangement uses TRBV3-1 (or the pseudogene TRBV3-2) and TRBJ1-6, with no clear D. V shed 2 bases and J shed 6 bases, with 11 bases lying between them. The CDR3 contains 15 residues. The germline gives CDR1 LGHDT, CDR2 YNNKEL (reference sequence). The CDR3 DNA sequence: TGTGCCAGCAGCCAACACCCGGGAACTAATTCACCCCTCCACTTT. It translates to CASSQHPGTNSPLHF.

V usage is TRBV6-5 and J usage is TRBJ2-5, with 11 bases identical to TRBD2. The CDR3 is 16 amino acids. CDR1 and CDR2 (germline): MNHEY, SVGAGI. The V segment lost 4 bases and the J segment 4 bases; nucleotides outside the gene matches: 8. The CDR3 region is CASSSGLAGGIETQYF. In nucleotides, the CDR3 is TGTGCCAGCAGTTCTGGGCTAGCGGGGGGCATAGAGACCCAGTACTTC.

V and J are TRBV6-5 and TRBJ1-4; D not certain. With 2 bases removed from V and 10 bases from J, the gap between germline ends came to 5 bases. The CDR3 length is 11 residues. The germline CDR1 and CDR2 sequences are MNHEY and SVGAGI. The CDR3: CASSYRGKLFF. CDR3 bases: TGTGCCAGCAGTTACCGAGGAAAACTGTTTTTT.